The source of this T cell receptor beta chain is a study of identifying expanded T cells in peripheral blood. Study-level results: Differentially abundant clones: roughly 1.3 between replicates, 16.4 at around 2 weeks, under 25 at four. Across healthy donors, higher total template counts meant significantly greater roughly 2-week count variance.

The CDR3 consists of 15 residues. Germline V CDR1 and CDR2: KGHSH, LQKENI. The germline V and J ends were trimmed by 6 bases and 0 bases, with 12 bases remaining between them. Assay used: immunoSEQ multiplex PCR; TCRdb lists only in-frame clones, some missing. The table has nearly 60,000 clones, approximately 90% seen once; the top ten hold roughly 3.5%. Regarding this clone: What it recognizes is unknown.

No infections or other immune events were documented during collection. The source of this sequence is a person aged 18-70 years in good health. What was sequenced was blood. The chain has TRBV18 and TRBJ2-1; D is undetermined. CDR3 bases: TGTGCCAGCTCCCCAAGCGTGAGCTCCTACAATGAGCAGTTCTTC. Its protein product is CASSPSVSSYNEQFF.